The rows below give T cell receptor beta chains drawn from one sample of a study of shared clonotypes between healthy human individuals. The repertoire was sequenced with immunoSEQ multiplex PCR; TCRdb's copy has only in-frame clones and lacks some. This sample yields about 1.5 million clones, of which approximately 98% are seen a single time; about 0.42% belongs to the top ten. The specimen sequenced was naive CD4+ T cells sorted from blood. The source of these receptors is a man aged 25 to 45 in good health. The CDR3 runs from the conserved cysteine through the conserved F or W. D genes are given only for firm matches. A row's size may be missing; if present it is once, few, many or a size class.

v_gene	d_gene	j_gene	abundance	CDR3aa	CDR3nt
TRBV6-5	NA	TRBJ2-4	NA	CASSYSGSQDIQYF	TGTGCCAGCAGTTACTCGGGGAGTCAGGACATTCAGTACTTC
TRBV27	NA	TRBJ1-3	NA	CASRTAGNSGNTIYF	TGTGCCAGCAGGACCGCAGGGAACTCTGGAAACACCATATATTTT
TRBV15	NA	TRBJ2-7	NA	CATSRVRTILGEQYF	TGTGCCACCAGCAGAGTGAGAACTATACTAGGCGAGCAGTACTTC
TRBV11-2	NA	TRBJ2-1	NA	CASSLGLAEGEQFF	TGTGCCAGCAGCTTAGGTCTAGCAGAGGGTGAGCAGTTCTTC
TRBV25-1	NA	TRBJ2-7	NA	CASSGTNPYEQYF	TGTGCCAGCAGTGGGACTAACCCTTACGAGCAGTACTTC
TRBV10-3	NA	TRBJ2-1	NA	CAIRELSNEQFF	TGTGCCATCAGGGAACTATCCAATGAGCAGTTCTTC
TRBV19	NA	TRBJ2-7	NA	CASSIDRSRYEQYF	TGTGCCAGTAGTATAGATCGGAGTAGGTACGAGCAGTACTTC
TRBV7-2	NA	TRBJ2-7	NA	CASSLASGTSEQYF	TGTGCCAGCAGCTTAGCGTCAGGAACGAGTGAGCAGTACTTC
TRBV6-6	NA	TRBJ2-1	NA	CASSYSRISTYNEQFF	TGTGCCAGCAGTTACTCGCGGATCTCAACCTACAATGAGCAGTTCTTC
TRBV2	NA	TRBJ1-2	NA	CASSEARFPGSEYYGYTF	TGTGCCAGCAGTGAAGCGCGGTTTCCGGGGTCCGAGTACTATGGCTACACCTTC
TRBV28	TRBD1	TRBJ1-5	NA	CASTTGQLNQPQHF	TGTGCCAGCACCACGGGACAGCTCAATCAGCCCCAGCATTTT
TRBV28	TRBD1	TRBJ1-4	NA	CASSLSTGSNEKLFF	TGTGCCAGCAGTTTATCGACAGGGTCTAATGAAAAACTGTTTTTT
TRBV5-4	TRBD2	TRBJ2-5	NA	CASSFLAGQETQYF	TGTGCCAGCAGCTTCTTAGCGGGGCAAGAGACCCAGTACTTC
TRBV18	NA	TRBJ2-7	NA	CASSHSQGNEDEQYF	TGTGCCAGCTCACATTCCCAGGGAAATGAGGACGAGCAGTACTTC
TRBV15	NA	TRBJ2-2	NA	CATSRGGALTGELFF	TGTGCCACCAGCAGAGGGGGGGCGCTCACCGGGGAGCTGTTTTTT
TRBV6-5	NA	TRBJ2-7	few	CASGIRAEQYF	TGTGCCAGCGGAATACGTGCCGAGCAGTACTTC
TRBV15	NA	TRBJ1-2	NA	CATRPGHLEGGYTF	TGTGCCACCCGACCGGGACACCTAGAGGGTGGCTACACCTTC
TRBV21-1	NA	TRBJ1-5	NA	CASSNKGEGNQPQHF	TGTGCCAGCAGCAATAAGGGGGAAGGCAATCAGCCCCAGCATTTT
TRBV9	NA	TRBJ2-5	NA	CASSVGARNQETQYF	TGTGCCAGCAGCGTAGGGGCTAGGAACCAAGAGACCCAGTACTTC
TRBV5-1	NA	TRBJ2-3	once	CASSFSPRTDTQYF	TGCGCCAGCAGCTTTTCCCCCCGCACAGATACGCAGTATTTT
TRBV25-1	TRBD1	TRBJ2-5	NA	CASSPLRQGLNTQYF	TGTGCCAGCAGTCCTTTGAGACAGGGGTTGAATACCCAGTACTTC
TRBV14	NA	TRBJ2-7	NA	CASSQVRRSMDEQYF	TGTGCCAGCAGCCAAGTCAGGAGGTCTATGGACGAGCAGTACTTC
TRBV27	TRBD1	TRBJ1-3	NA	CASSLGTGAGNTIYF	TGTGCCAGCAGTTTAGGGACAGGGGCAGGAAACACCATATATTTT
TRBV18	NA	TRBJ2-2	NA	CASSPTRGLGGELFF	TGTGCCAGCTCACCAACTCGCGGGCTCGGCGGGGAGCTGTTTTTT
TRBV2	NA	TRBJ2-1	NA	CASSEDRIGNEQFF	TGTGCCAGCAGTGAAGACAGGATCGGGAATGAGCAGTTCTTC
TRBV7-8	NA	TRBJ2-1	NA	CASSQFGRSPRHEQFF	TGTGCCAGCAGCCAATTCGGGAGAAGTCCCCGACATGAGCAGTTCTTC
TRBV18	NA	TRBJ2-1	NA	CASSPSTGEDEQFF	TGTGCCAGCTCACCATCCACAGGGGAGGATGAGCAGTTCTTC
TRBV25-1	TRBD1	TRBJ2-5	NA	CASRDRARETQYF	TGTGCCAGCCGGGACAGGGCTCGGGAGACCCAGTACTTC
TRBV11-2	TRBD2	TRBJ2-7	NA	CASSSIRGTSVYYEQYF	TGTGCCAGCAGCTCGATCCGCGGGACTAGCGTTTACTACGAGCAGTACTTC
TRBV5-1	TRBD2	TRBJ2-7	NA	CASNLDRIDISAGGSYEQYF	TGCGCCAGCAACCTCGACAGGATTGATATATCGGCGGGAGGAAGCTACGAGCAGTACTTC
TRBV30	NA	TRBJ2-2	NA	CAWSLDFNTGELFF	TGTGCCTGGAGTTTGGACTTTAACACCGGGGAGCTGTTTTTT
TRBV10-3	NA	TRBJ1-2	NA	CAISESLQYGYTF	TGTGCCATCAGTGAGTCGTTACAGTATGGCTACACCTTC
TRBV9	TRBD2	TRBJ2-5	NA	CASSPGGRVEETQYF	TGTGCCAGCAGCCCGGGAGGGAGAGTAGAAGAGACCCAGTACTTC
TRBV18	NA	TRBJ2-3	NA	CASSPQLPLGGTDTQYF	TGTGCCAGCTCACCCCAACTGCCTTTAGGAGGCACAGATACGCAGTATTTT
TRBV27	TRBD1	TRBJ1-2	NA	CASSPDRAKPATDGYTF	TGTGCCAGCAGCCCGGACAGGGCTAAGCCCGCGACCGATGGCTACACCTTC
TRBV18	TRBD2	TRBJ2-3	NA	CASSLLGLASVVTDTQYF	TGTGCCAGCTCACTGCTCGGACTAGCGAGTGTAGTTACAGATACGCAGTATTTT
TRBV28	TRBD2	TRBJ2-7	NA	CASNGRFYEQYF	TGTGCCAGCAACGGGAGGTTCTACGAGCAGTACTTC
TRBV5-1	TRBD2	TRBJ2-5	NA	CASSFRLAGLQETQYF	TGCGCCAGCAGCTTTAGGCTAGCGGGCTTACAAGAGACCCAGTACTTC
TRBV25-1	NA	TRBJ2-1	NA	CASSPSGGKGEQFF	TGTGCCAGCAGCCCCTCCGGCGGGAAGGGTGAGCAGTTCTTC
TRBV9	NA	TRBJ2-5	once	CASSVGTAFQETQYF	TGTGCCAGCAGCGTAGGGACAGCCTTCCAAGAGACCCAGTACTTC
TRBV19	NA	TRBJ1-5	NA	CASSLISSNQPQHF	TGTGCCAGTAGCCTTATTTCGAGCAATCAGCCCCAGCATTTT
TRBV28	NA	TRBJ1-1	NA	CASSLPTGTVEAFF	TGTGCCAGCAGTCTTCCGACAGGAACAGTCGAAGCTTTCTTT
TRBV9	NA	TRBJ2-7	NA	CASSVRGVAYEQYF	TGTGCCAGCAGCGTACGAGGGGTCGCCTACGAGCAGTACTTC
TRBV7-2	NA	TRBJ1-3	NA	CASSLEANLLRDTIYF	TGTGCCAGCAGCTTAGAGGCGAACCTCTTGCGAGACACCATATATTTT
TRBV5-1	TRBD1	TRBJ2-2	NA	CASSLEGQSTGELFF	TGCGCCAGCAGCTTGGAGGGACAGTCCACCGGGGAGCTGTTTTTT
TRBV25-1	TRBD2	TRBJ2-2	NA	CASSEIGTSKNTGELFF	TGTGCCAGCAGTGAAATTGGGACTAGCAAAAACACCGGGGAGCTGTTTTTT
TRBV5-4	TRBD1	TRBJ2-7	NA	CASSLSVGTGLYEQYF	TGTGCCAGCAGCTTGTCGGTTGGGACAGGGCTCTACGAGCAGTACTTC
TRBV10-3	NA	TRBJ2-1	NA	CAISEVGGPNEQFF	TGTGCCATCAGTGAGGTGGGGGGGCCTAATGAGCAGTTCTTC
TRBV2	NA	TRBJ2-3	NA	CASTGDTQYF	TGTGCCAGCACGGGGGATACGCAGTATTTT
TRBV18	TRBD1	TRBJ1-1	NA	CASSLPGTDKAFF	TGTGCCAGCTCTCTACCCGGGACAGACAAAGCTTTCTTT
TRBV2	NA	TRBJ2-7	NA	CASRRDWQLYEQYF	TGTGCCAGCAGGAGGGACTGGCAACTCTACGAGCAGTACTTC
TRBV15	TRBD2	TRBJ2-3	NA	CATSFRQLAGERDTQYF	TGTGCCACCAGCTTCAGACAACTAGCGGGAGAGAGAGATACGCAGTATTTT
TRBV9	NA	TRBJ1-2	NA	CASSVVPRPSFYGYTF	TGTGCCAGCAGCGTAGTCCCTAGGCCCTCATTCTATGGCTACACCTTC
TRBV6-1	NA	TRBJ2-7	NA	CASTLGLGTYEQYF	TGTGCCAGCACTCTTGGACTGGGGACCTACGAGCAGTACTTC